The rows below give T cell receptor beta chains drawn from one sample of a study of blood T cell repertoires in COVID-19. The repertoire was sequenced with immunoSEQ multiplex PCR; TCRdb's copy has only in-frame clones and lacks some. The sample lists a few hundred thousand clones, around 85% occurring once. The sample consisted of peripheral blood. These receptor sequences come from a woman in her late teens or twenties with acute or convalescent COVID-19. CDR3s include the opening cysteine and the closing phenylalanine or tryptophan. The D gene is left open where the match is weak. Size tells how often a clone was seen (once, few, many) or the class of an expanded clone, and some rows leave it out.

clone_size j_call v_call d_call cdr3_nt cdr3_aa
NA TRBJ1-1 TRBV24-1 NA TGTGCCACCAGTGATCTCGCCGTGGCGAACACTGAAGCTTTCTTT CATSDLAVANTEAFF
NA TRBJ1-1 TRBV13 TRBD1 TGTGCCAGCAGCTTAGTTTCGGGGAGGAGGGGGCTCACTGAAGCTTTCTTT CASSLVSGRRGLTEAFF
NA TRBJ2-2 TRBV4-1 TRBD1 TGCGCCAGCAGCCAAGATCCCCAGGGGGCGCCCACCGGGGAGCTGTTTTTT CASSQDPQGAPTGELFF
once TRBJ2-1 TRBV9 TRBD2 TGTGCCAGCAGTGAGAGGGGACTAGCGGGGAAAAGCTCCTACAATGAGCAGTTCTTC CASSERGLAGKSSYNEQFF
NA TRBJ2-7 TRBV18 TRBD2 TGTGCCAGCTCACAAGGACTAGCGGGAGAGCAGTACTTC CASSQGLAGEQYF
few TRBJ1-1 TRBV18 NA TGTGCCAGCTCACCACCGCACACCTCGAACACTGAAGCTTTCTTT CASSPPHTSNTEAFF
NA TRBJ1-2 TRBV30 TRBD1 TGTGCCTGGAGTGGATGGGGACAGGGGTTCTATGGCTACACCTTC CAWSGWGQGFYGYTF
NA TRBJ2-7 TRBV5-6 NA TGTGCCAGCAGCTCGGGAACCTACGAGCAGTACTTC CASSSGTYEQYF
NA TRBJ2-2 TRBV19 NA TGTGCCAGTAGTATGACTAGTCGGATGAACACCGGGGAGCTGTTTTTT CASSMTSRMNTGELFF
few TRBJ1-5 TRBV4-1 NA TGCGCCAGCAGCCCAGCGCCGGGACAAGATAATCAGCCCCAGCATTTT CASSPAPGQDNQPQHF
NA TRBJ1-1 TRBV4-1 NA TGCGCCAGCAGCCAAGTGGGGGCGACTGAAGCTTTCTTT CASSQVGATEAFF
NA TRBJ2-7 TRBV11-2 TRBD2 TGTGCCAGCAGCTTAGAACTAGCGGGGGTTAGCTCCTACGAGCAGTACTTC CASSLELAGVSSYEQYF
NA TRBJ2-1 TRBV11-1 NA TGTGCCAGCAGCGGACTACAAACTTCCTACAATGAGCAGTTCTTC CASSGLQTSYNEQFF
NA TRBJ1-6 TRBV28 NA TGTGCCAGCATCGGTCCTAGGGGACCCCTCCACTTT CASIGPRGPLHF
NA TRBJ2-7 TRBV11-2 TRBD1 TGTGCCAGCAGCTTACAGGGGGCGGTCTACGAGCAGTACTTC CASSLQGAVYEQYF
NA TRBJ2-5 TRBV28 NA TGTGCCAGCAGTTTTGCGGAGCAAGAGACCCAGTACTTC CASSFAEQETQYF
few TRBJ1-1 TRBV15 TRBD1 TGTGCCACCAGCAGAGCAAGTTTAGGGGGCTGGAACACTGAAGCTTTCTTT CATSRASLGGWNTEAFF
NA TRBJ2-7 TRBV7-9 TRBD1 TGTGCCAGCAGCCTCAAGGGGGACAGTGGAGACGAGCAGTACTTC CASSLKGDSGDEQYF
once TRBJ2-3 TRBV7-9 NA TGTGCCAGCAGCTTAGTGATAGCTGGAGATACGCAGTATTTT CASSLVIAGDTQYF
NA TRBJ2-7 TRBV3-1/TRBV3-2 TRBD1 TGTGCCAGCGAAGACAGGGGAGCCTACGAGCAGTACTTC CASEDRGAYEQYF
NA TRBJ2-5 TRBV12-5 TRBD1 TGTGCTAGTGGAGCTCCATGGACAGGGGTGGGGCAAGAGACCCAGTACTTC CASGAPWTGVGQETQYF
NA TRBJ2-1 TRBV21-1 NA TGTGCCAGCATCCTAGCGGCTTACAATGAGCAGTTCTTC CASILAAYNEQFF
NA TRBJ2-7 TRBV28 NA TGTGCCAGCAGTTCCCATAGCGGTGCCGACGAGCAGTACTTC CASSSHSGADEQYF
NA TRBJ2-2 TRBV11-1 TRBD1 TGTGCCAGCAGCTTGGTTGGGCAGGGGGCCGGGGAGCTGTTTTTT CASSLVGQGAGELFF
NA TRBJ1-5 TRBV4-1 NA TGCGCCAGCAGCCAAGGGAACAGGGACAATCAGCCCCAGCATTTT CASSQGNRDNQPQHF
NA TRBJ2-5 TRBV6-5 NA TGTGCCAGCACCCTCTGGGGCAGCCAAGAGACCCAGTACTTC CASTLWGSQETQYF
NA TRBJ1-1 TRBV28 TRBD1 TGTGCCAGCAGGTCGACAGGGGGCGCTTCGAAAACTTTCTTT CASRSTGGASKTFF
NA TRBJ1-3 TRBV5-1 NA TGCGCCAGCAGCTTGACAGGGTCTGGAAACACCATATATTTT CASSLTGSGNTIYF
NA TRBJ1-5 TRBV6-5 TRBD1 TGTGCCAGCAGCCGCGACAGGGATCAGCCCCAGCATTTT CASSRDRDQPQHF
few TRBJ1-6 TRBV11-1 TRBD1 TGTGCCAGCAGCCGCGGACAGGATGGGTCACCCCTCCACTTT CASSRGQDGSPLHF
NA TRBJ1-4 TRBV3-1/TRBV3-2 NA TGTGCCAGCAGCCCAGGGGTGTACACCTCTGAAAAACTGTTTTTT CASSPGVYTSEKLFF
few TRBJ1-4 TRBV6-5 TRBD1 TGTGCCAGCAGTTACGGTGGGACAGGGAACGAAAAACTGTTTTTT CASSYGGTGNEKLFF
NA TRBJ2-1 TRBV3-1/TRBV3-2 NA TGTGCCAGCAGCCCTTTCTTGTGGCCCAATGAGCAGTTCTTC CASSPFLWPNEQFF
NA TRBJ2-2 TRBV6-6 NA TGTGCCAGCAGTCCTCTAGCTACCGGGGAGCTGTTTTTT CASSPLATGELFF
NA TRBJ2-1 TRBV28 NA TGTGCCAGCAAGGTTGCGGGTGAGGCCTACAATGAGCAGTTCTTC CASKVAGEAYNEQFF
NA TRBJ1-5 TRBV2 TRBD1 TGTGCCAGCAGTGGAGAAGGGGGCGCGAGCAATCAGCCCCAGCATTTT CASSGEGGASNQPQHF
NA TRBJ1-5 TRBV3-1/TRBV3-2 TRBD1 TGTGCCAGCAGTCAGCGGACAGGGGACCAGCCCCAGCATTTT CASSQRTGDQPQHF
NA TRBJ1-2 TRBV4-2 TRBD1 TGTGCCAGCAGCCAAGAAGAGGGGGCAGCAGGATATGGCTACACCTTC CASSQEEGAAGYGYTF
NA TRBJ1-2 TRBV27 TRBD1 TGTGCCAGCAGTCCACAGACAGGGGTAGGGGGCTACACCTTC CASSPQTGVGGYTF
NA TRBJ1-6 TRBV19 NA TGTGCCAGTAGTATAGATCTGGGGGCAAATTCACCCCTCCACTTT CASSIDLGANSPLHF
NA TRBJ1-6 TRBV28 TRBD1 TGTGCCAGCAGTTTAGAGGTGGAGGCCCCGGGACAGGGAGGTTCACCCCTCCACTTT CASSLEVEAPGQGGSPLHF
NA TRBJ2-6 TRBV5-6 NA TGTGCCAGCACCCGGAGAGGGGGCTCTGGGGCCAACGTCCTGACTTTC CASTRRGGSGANVLTF
NA TRBJ2-3 TRBV9 NA TGTGCCAGCAGCGTAGCAACAGGGTACACAGATACGCAGTATTTT CASSVATGYTDTQYF
NA TRBJ2-3 TRBV6-1 TRBD1 TGTGCCAGCAGTGAATCAGGGGGCGCAGATACGCAGTATTTT CASSESGGADTQYF
NA TRBJ1-6 TRBV6-1 TRBD1 TGTGCCAGCAGTGCGGACAGGGCGTTAACAAGTTCACCCCTCCACTTT CASSADRALTSSPLHF
NA TRBJ1-2 TRBV18 TRBD1 TGTGCCAGCTCACCAGGGACAGACTATGGCTACACCTTC CASSPGTDYGYTF
few TRBJ1-1 TRBV9 NA TGTGCCAGCAGCGCGCAGGGGCACACTGAAGCTTTCTTT CASSAQGHTEAFF
NA TRBJ2-1 TRBV7-3 TRBD2 TGTGCCAGCAGCCCCACCCAGCGGGGGGGCTACAATGAGCAGTTCTTC CASSPTQRGGYNEQFF
NA TRBJ1-6 TRBV19 TRBD1 TGTGCCAGTAGTATAGCGGGACAGGTGGATTCACCCCTCCACTTT CASSIAGQVDSPLHF
NA TRBJ1-1 TRBV6-1 NA TGTGCCAGCAGTGAATTGAGTTCTGAAGCTTTCTTT CASSELSSEAFF
NA TRBJ2-1 TRBV5-1 TRBD1 TGCGCCAGCAGCTTGGTGGTTTTTGTTGGGACAGGGGACACTAATGAGCAGTTCTTC CASSLVVFVGTGDTNEQFF